This TCR beta chain was captured in a study of CD8+CD57+ T cells in acquired aplastic anemia. The sequenced patients had an expansion of CD8+CD57+ cells seen by flow cytometry. Each patient carried a diagnosis of severe acquired aplastic anemia. When blood sampling took place, the patients had received no therapy. About this clonotype itself: Without the conserved terminal phenylalanine or tryptophan, this CDR3 likely stems from a read error.

The CDR3 runs to 14 residues. V lost 0 bases and J lost 4; bases outside the gene matches: 3. Germline lookup yields CDR1 DFQATT and CDR2 SNEGSKA (reference sequence). Genomic DNA, the template, was used for profiling of the TCR beta VDJ and CDR3. TCRdb analysed the reads with MiXCR anew, one entry per CDR3 protein. The repertoire holds roughly 500,000 distinct CDR3 sequences, with over 25% as singletons. V is TRBV20-1 and J is TRBJ1-2; 9 nucleotides align to TRBD1. This TCR was recovered from a human donor with aplastic anemia. The sequencing sample was made of sorted CD4+, CD8+, or CD8+CD57+ T cells (not recorded which) from PBMCs. The CDR3 sequence is CSARDLGQGYGYTS. The CDR3 DNA reads TGCAGTGCTAGAGATCTGGGACAGGGCTATGGCTACACCTCC.